This entry lists 21 T cell receptor beta chains sequenced from one sample in a study of blood T cell repertoires in COVID-19. Profiled with immunoSEQ multiplex PCR; TCRdb holds only in-frame clones, not every one. The top ten clones hold around 1.9% of a sample with more than 300,000 clones, roughly nine tenths of them seen once. The sample comprised peripheral blood. These receptors were collected from a woman aged 25 to 39 with COVID-19, enrolled during active disease.

This chain links TRBV3-1 (or the pseudogene TRBV3-2) with TRBJ1-4, with D tentatively TRBD1 (5 bases). The CDR3 runs 14 residues. Germline assignment: CDR1 LGHDT and CDR2 YNNKEL (reference sequence). The V gene lost 4 bases and the J gene lost 7 bases, with 13 bases spanning the gap. The DNA of the CDR3 is TGTGCCAGCAGCCCCAGGGATGGTGGTGAAAAACTGTTTTTT. Its translation is CASSPRDGGEKLFF.

The V gene is TRBV4-2, the J gene TRBJ1-2, with D unclear. V lost 0 bases and J 8 bases, leaving 7 bases between the germline ends. Germline V lookup: CDR1 LGHNA, CDR2 YNFKEQ. This CDR3 contains 12 residues. The CDR3 coding sequence is TGTGCCAGCAGCCAAGATCAGTGGGGCTACACCTTC. Its translation: CASSQDQWGYTF.

The chain carries TRBV2 and TRBJ1-4; 10 positions agree with TRBD1. CDR3 size: 17 residues. CDR1 and CDR2 from the germline V gene are SNHLY and FYNNEI. Losses at the gene ends were 3 bases for V and 2 bases for J; bases not matched to a gene: 6. Written as DNA, the CDR3 is TGTGCCAGCAGTGACCCGGGACAGGGGTCGACTAATGAAAAACTGTTTTTT. Its translation is CASSDPGQGSTNEKLFF. Full variable domain (outside the CDR3, taken from reference TRBV2 and TRBJ1-4): EPEVTQTPSHQVTQMGQEVILRCVPISNHLYFYWYRQILGQKVEFLVSFYNNEISEKSEIFDDQFSVERPDGSNFTLKIRSTKLEDSAMYFCASSDPGQGSTNEKLFFGSGTQLSVL.

V usage is TRBV24-1 and J usage is TRBJ2-2; possibly TRBD2 for D (6 bases). The CDR3 runs to 14 residues. Germline assignment: CDR1 KGHDR and CDR2 SFDVKD. V was shortened by 0 bases and J by 8 bases, with 9 bases between the two germline ends. DNA of the CDR3: TGTGCCACCAGTGATTTGGCGGGATCAGGGGAGCTGTTTTTT. Residues: CATSDLAGSGELFF.

V usage is TRBV21-1 and J usage is TRBJ2-5; the table gives TRBD2 as D, unverified against the DNA. TRBV21-1 is tagged as a pseudogene. The length of the CDR3 is 13 residues. CDR3 amino acids: CASSNGSRVTQYF. For the CDR3, the DNA is TGTGCCAGCAGCAATGGCAGTCGGGTGACCCAGTACTTC.

This chain links TRBV11-3 with TRBJ1-2; a weak D match, TRBD1 (5 bases). Trimming removed 4 bases at V and 4 bases at J, with 19 bases between. The CDR3 contains 16 residues. The germline gives CDR1 SGHNT, CDR2 YENEEA. Here the CDR3 DNA reads TGTGCCAGCAGCTCTAGCGGCCTAGGACATATCTATGGCTACACCTTC. Protein sequence: CASSSSGLGHIYGYTF.

The V gene is TRBV4-3, the J gene TRBJ1-1; D not certain. Germline V gene data show CDR1 as LGHNA and CDR2 as YSLEER. The CDR3 extends over 14 amino acids. The V and J ends lost 0 bases and 0 bases respectively, with 5 bases between them. The CDR3 bases are TGCGCCAGCAGCCAAGAGTTCATGAACACTGAAGCTTTCTTT. Translation: CASSQEFMNTEAFF.

V and J are TRBV24-1 and TRBJ1-1, with unresolved D. The germline CDR1 and CDR2 sequences are KGHDR and SFDVKD. The CDR3 contains 11 residues. Trimming shortened V by 5 bases and J by 12 bases, and 12 bases separated the two germline ends. Here the CDR3 reads CATSAGRWTFF. CDR3 nucleotides: TGTGCCACCAGTGCGGGTAGGTGGACTTTCTTT.

V and J are TRBV28 and TRBJ1-3; TRBD1 might be the D (5 bases). The CDR3 is made up of 15 amino acids. V lost 5 bases to trimming and J lost 2 bases, with 13 bases between them. CDR1 MDHEN and CDR2 SYDVKM come from the germline V gene. In DNA form, the CDR3 reads TGTGCCAGCAGTCGATCAGGGTATCCTGGAAACACCATATATTTT. This translates into CASSRSGYPGNTIYF.

CDR3 coding DNA: TGTGCCAGCAGCTTAGGAACAGGGATTACCGGGGAGCTGTTTTTT. As protein: CASSLGTGITGELFF. The rearrangement joins TRBV11-2 to TRBJ2-2; perhaps TRBD1 as D (6 bases). V lost 1 base, J lost 5 bases, and 11 bases lay in between. Germline V gene sequence: CDR1 SGHAT, CDR2 FQNNGV. The CDR3 runs 15 residues.

This chain uses TRBV5-1 with TRBJ2-3; the match to TRBD2 covers 7 bases. V gave up 3 bases and J gave up 1 base; unmatched junction bases: 8. Germline V gene lookup returns CDR1 SGHRS and CDR2 YFSETQ. CDR3 length equals 16 residues. CDR3: CASSSLGGGRTDTQYF. The CDR3 nucleotides are TGCGCCAGCAGCTCCCTGGGCGGGGGACGCACAGATACGCAGTATTTT.

In the case of this clone: This sample also contains other DNA sequences that code for the same CDR3. The chain has TRBV20-1 and TRBJ2-5, with unresolved D. The CDR3 contains 11 residues. Germline lookup yields CDR1 DFQATT and CDR2 SNEGSKA (reference sequence). V lost 0 bases and J lost 5, with 4 bases in between. Here the CDR3 reads CSAREAETQYF. CDR3 DNA: TGCAGTGCTAGAGAAGCGGAGACCCAGTACTTC.

The gene calls are TRBV12-3 or TRBV12-4 and TRBJ1-1, with D perhaps TRBD1 (5 bases). Trimming pared 5 bases from V and 5 bases from J, leaving 12 bases between. The CDR3 runs 13 residues. In nucleotides, the CDR3 is TGTGCCAGCAGTGCGTGGCAGGGAACTGAAGCTTTCTTT. Its protein is CASSAWQGTEAFF.

This sequence joins TRBV6-6 and TRBJ1-5; TRBD1 might be the D (6 bases). Deletions cut 1 base from V and 1 base from J, with 11 bases between. Germline V gene sequence: CDR1 MNHNY, CDR2 SVGAGI (reference sequence). The CDR3 contains 16 residues. CDR3 sequence reads: CASSYLAGTSNQPQHF. As DNA, the CDR3 is TGTGCCAGCAGTTACTTGGCAGGGACAAGCAATCAGCCCCAGCATTTT.

This clone was picked up one time. This sequence joins TRBV4-2 and TRBJ2-1, with 12 bases matching TRBD2. Germline values: CDR1 LGHNA, CDR2 YNFKEQ. The CDR3 contains 14 residues. With 4 bases clipped from V and 13 bases from J, the junction kept 8 bases outside the gene matches. CDR3 sequence reads: CASSPKTSGGYQFF. The DNA for the CDR3 is TGTGCCAGCAGCCCTAAGACTAGCGGGGGTTATCAGTTCTTC.

The chain uses TRBV11-3 and TRBJ1-2; no clear D. V was shortened by 3 bases and J by 6 bases, with 8 bases between the two germline ends. Germline V gene data show CDR1 as SGHNT and CDR2 as YENEEA. The CDR3 is 12 amino acids. The CDR3 spells CASSFKRDGYTF. DNA for the CDR3: TGTGCCAGCAGCTTCAAGAGGGATGGCTACACCTTC.

The chain joins TRBV18 to TRBJ2-5, with a weak D call TRBD1 (6 bases). The V end was cut by 0 bases, the J end by 5 bases, with 10 bases between. The CDR3 has 14 residues. CDR1 and CDR2 from the germline V gene are KGHSH and LQKENI. CDR3 protein: CASSPPGAGETQYF. The CDR3 coding sequence is TGTGCCAGCTCACCACCGGGGGCCGGGGAGACCCAGTACTTC.

This clone has more than one count but fewer than ten. J is TRBJ2-3 and V is TRBV6-4; D is unclear. V shed 0 bases and J shed 6 bases, with 16 bases lying between them. This CDR3 spans 16 amino acids. In germline, CDR1 is MRHNA, CDR2 SNTAGT. This CDR3 reads CASSDSPSAGTDTQYF. The DNA of the CDR3 is TGTGCCAGCAGTGACTCGCCTTCCGCCGGTACTGATACGCAGTATTTT.

This rearrangement joins TRBV3-1 (or the pseudogene TRBV3-2) to TRBJ1-3, with a tentative D call TRBD1 (6 bases). Germline V lookup: CDR1 LGHDT, CDR2 YNNKEL (reference sequence). Trimming took 1 base from V and 4 from J, leaving 11 bases between them. The CDR3 is 15 amino acids. CDR3 coding DNA: TGTGCCAGCAGCCAAGGCCAGGGGCTCGGAAACACCATATATTTT. This codes for CASSQGQGLGNTIYF.

The chain is built from TRBV5-6 and TRBJ1-3, with D maybe TRBD1 (5 bases). The germline V and J ends were trimmed by 2 bases and 4 bases, with 10 bases remaining between them. This CDR3 region has 14 residues. Per germline, CDR1 SGHDT and CDR2 YYEEEE. CDR3 loop: CASSFQGTGNTIYF. CDR3 DNA: TGTGCCAGCAGCTTCCAGGGAACGGGAAACACCATATATTTT.

The chain joins TRBV5-8 to TRBJ1-2; 7 bases agree with TRBD1. Germline V gene data show CDR1 as SGHTS and CDR2 as YDEGEE. V lost 3 bases to trimming and J lost 5 bases; unmatched junction nucleotides: 10. This CDR3 spans 15 amino acids. The CDR3 DNA reads as TGTGCCAGCAGCTCCCCCTCCCACAGGGGATATGGCTACACCTTC. It is translated as CASSSPSHRGYGYTF.